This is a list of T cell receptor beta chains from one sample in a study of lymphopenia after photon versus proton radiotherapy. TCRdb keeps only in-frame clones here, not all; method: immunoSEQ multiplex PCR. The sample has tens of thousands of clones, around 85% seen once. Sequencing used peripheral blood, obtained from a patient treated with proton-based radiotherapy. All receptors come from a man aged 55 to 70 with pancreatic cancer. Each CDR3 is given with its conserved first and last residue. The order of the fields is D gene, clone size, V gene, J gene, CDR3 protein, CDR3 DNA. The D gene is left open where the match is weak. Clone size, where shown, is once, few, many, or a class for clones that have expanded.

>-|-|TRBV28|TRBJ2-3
CASTSVGRFTDTQYF
TGTGCCAGCACCTCAGTGGGGCGATTCACAGATACGCAGTATTTT
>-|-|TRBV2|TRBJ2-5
CASSEESRKETQYF
TGTGCCAGCAGTGAAGAGAGCCGGAAAGAGACCCAGTACTTC
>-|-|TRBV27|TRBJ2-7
CASRQGRAADYEQYF
TGTGCCAGCAGACAAGGACGGGCAGCTGACTACGAGCAGTACTTC
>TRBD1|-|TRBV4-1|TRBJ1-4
CASSQPDRGLNEKLFF
TGCGCCAGCAGCCAACCGGACAGGGGACTTAATGAAAAACTGTTTTTT
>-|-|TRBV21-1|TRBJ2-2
CASSKPSRGGGELFF
TGTGCCAGCAGCAAACCGAGCAGGGGTGGCGGGGAGCTGTTTTTT
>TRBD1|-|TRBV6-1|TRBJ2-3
CASSVGQQSTDTQYF
TGTGCCAGCAGTGTGGGACAGCAGAGCACAGATACGCAGTATTTT
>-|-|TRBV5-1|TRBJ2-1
CASSAANNEQFF
TGCGCCAGCAGCGCCGCGAACAATGAGCAGTTCTTC
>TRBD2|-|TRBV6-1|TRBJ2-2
CASSVSGRALPGTGELFF
TGTGCCAGCAGTGTGAGCGGGAGGGCCCTCCCGGGCACCGGGGAGCTGTTTTTT
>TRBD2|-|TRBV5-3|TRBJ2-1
CARNQGLAGGPVGRGPNEQFF
TGTGCCAGAAATCAGGGACTAGCGGGAGGGCCGGTCGGTCGAGGCCCAAATGAGCAGTTCTTC
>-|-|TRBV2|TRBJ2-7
CASSALGYEQYF
TGTGCCAGCAGCGCCTTAGGATACGAGCAGTACTTC
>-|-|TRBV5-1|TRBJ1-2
CASSWRGEDGYTF
TGCGCCAGCAGCTGGCGGGGTGAGGATGGCTACACCTTC
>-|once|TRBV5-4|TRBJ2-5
CASSLLARETQYF
TGTGCCAGCAGCTTGCTAGCACGGGAGACCCAGTACTTC
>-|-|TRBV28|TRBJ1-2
CASTPTGLRYGYTF
TGTGCCAGCACCCCGACAGGCTTAAGATATGGCTACACCTTC
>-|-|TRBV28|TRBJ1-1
CASSLYPGSGTEAFF
TGTGCCAGCAGTTTATACCCAGGTAGTGGCACTGAAGCTTTCTTT
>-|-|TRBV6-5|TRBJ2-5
CASSYATGVQETQYF
TGTGCCAGCAGTTACGCGACGGGAGTGCAAGAGACCCAGTACTTC
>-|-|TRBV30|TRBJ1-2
CAWSVHHDGYTF
TGTGCCTGGAGTGTACATCACGATGGCTACACCTTC
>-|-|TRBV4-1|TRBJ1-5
CASSQVGAEQPQHF
TGCGCCAGCAGCCAAGTGGGGGCTGAACAGCCCCAGCATTTT
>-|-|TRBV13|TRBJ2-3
CASSHRRGSGGTDTQYF
TGTGCCAGCAGCCACCGCCGGGGAAGCGGTGGCACAGATACGCAGTATTTT